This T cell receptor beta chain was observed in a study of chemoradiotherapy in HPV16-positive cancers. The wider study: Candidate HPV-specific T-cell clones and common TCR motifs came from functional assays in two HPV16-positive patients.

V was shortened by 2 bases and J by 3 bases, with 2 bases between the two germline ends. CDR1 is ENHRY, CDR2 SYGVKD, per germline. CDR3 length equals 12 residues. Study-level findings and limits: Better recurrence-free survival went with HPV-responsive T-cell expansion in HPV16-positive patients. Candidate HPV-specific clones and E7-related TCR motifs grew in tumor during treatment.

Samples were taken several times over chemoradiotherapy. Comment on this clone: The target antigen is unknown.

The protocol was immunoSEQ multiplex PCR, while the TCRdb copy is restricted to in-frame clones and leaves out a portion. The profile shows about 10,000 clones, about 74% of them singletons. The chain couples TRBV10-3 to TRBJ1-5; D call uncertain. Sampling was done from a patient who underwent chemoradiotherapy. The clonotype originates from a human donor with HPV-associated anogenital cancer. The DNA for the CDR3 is TGTGCCATCAGTGAGCACAATCAGCCCCAGCATTTT. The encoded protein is CAISEHNQPQHF.